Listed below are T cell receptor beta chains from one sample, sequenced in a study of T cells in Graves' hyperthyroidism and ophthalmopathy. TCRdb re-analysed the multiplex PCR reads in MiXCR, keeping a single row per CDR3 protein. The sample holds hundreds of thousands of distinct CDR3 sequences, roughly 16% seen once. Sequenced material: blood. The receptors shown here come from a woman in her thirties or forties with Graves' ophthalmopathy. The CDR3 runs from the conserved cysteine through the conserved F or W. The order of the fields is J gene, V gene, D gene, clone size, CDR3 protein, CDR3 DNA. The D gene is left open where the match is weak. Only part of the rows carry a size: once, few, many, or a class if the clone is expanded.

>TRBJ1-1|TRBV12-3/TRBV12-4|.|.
CASTPGPNEAFF
TGTGCCAGCACCCCGGGACCCAATGAAGCTTTCTTT
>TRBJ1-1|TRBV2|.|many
CASGYRGTEAFF
TGTGCCAGCGGCTATCGGGGGACTGAAGCTTTCTTT
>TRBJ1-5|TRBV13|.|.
CASDIGGSSNQPQHF
TGTGCCAGCGACATTGGGGGGAGTAGCAATCAGCCCCAGCATTTT
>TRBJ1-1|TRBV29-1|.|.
CSVSGAVNTEAFF
TGCAGCGTGTCGGGGGCAGTGAACACTGAAGCTTTCTTT
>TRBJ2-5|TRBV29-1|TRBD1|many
CSVVTEGQGQETQYF
TGCAGCGTCGTCACGGAAGGACAGGGGCAAGAGACCCAGTACTTC
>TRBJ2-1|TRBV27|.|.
CASRPDTYNEQFF
TGTGCCAGCAGGCCTGACACATACAATGAGCAGTTCTTC
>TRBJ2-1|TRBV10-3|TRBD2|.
CAIRDASGRYNEQFF
TGTGCCATCAGGGACGCTAGCGGGAGGTACAATGAGCAGTTCTTC
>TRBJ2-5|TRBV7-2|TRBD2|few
CASSLGGPGGETQYF
TGTGCCAGCAGCTTAGGTGGTCCGGGGGGAGAGACCCAGTACTTC
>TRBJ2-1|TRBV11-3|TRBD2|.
CASSWGSGRADEQFF
TGTGCCAGCAGCTGGGGGAGCGGGAGGGCGGATGAGCAGTTCTTC
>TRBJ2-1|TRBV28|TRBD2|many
CASSPPSGSYNEQFF
TGTGCCAGCAGCCCTCCTAGCGGTTCCTACAATGAGCAGTTCTTC
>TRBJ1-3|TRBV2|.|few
CASSAGLPGNTIYF
TGTGCCAGCAGTGCAGGCCTTCCTGGAAACACCATATATTTT
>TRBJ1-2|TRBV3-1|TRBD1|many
CASSQEPQGYYGYTF
TGTGCCAGCAGCCAAGAACCACAGGGGTACTATGGCTACACCTTC
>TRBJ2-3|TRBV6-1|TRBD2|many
CASSDTSASTDTQYF
TGTGCCAGCAGTGATACTAGCGCTAGCACAGATACGCAGTATTTT
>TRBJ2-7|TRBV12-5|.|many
CASGEGYEQYF
TGTGCTAGTGGTGAAGGCTACGAGCAGTACTTC
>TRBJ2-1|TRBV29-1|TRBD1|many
CSVTGQGVDRTPSYNEQFF
TGCAGCGTGACCGGACAGGGCGTCGACAGGACGCCCTCCTACAATGAGCAGTTCTTC
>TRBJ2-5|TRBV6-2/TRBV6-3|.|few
CASNNRGRAQETQYF
TGTGCCAGCAACAATAGGGGGAGGGCCCAAGAGACCCAGTACTTC
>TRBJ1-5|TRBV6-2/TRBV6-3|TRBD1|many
CASRSWTGPYSNQPQHF
TGTGCCAGCCGCTCCTGGACAGGGCCTTATAGCAATCAGCCCCAGCATTTT
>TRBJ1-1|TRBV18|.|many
CASSPPTSRGDTEAFF
TGTGCCAGCTCACCACCGACTTCGAGGGGTGACACTGAAGCTTTCTTT
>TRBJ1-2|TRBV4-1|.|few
CASSQDGDLYGYTF
TGCGCCAGCAGCCAAGATGGGGACCTCTATGGCTACACCTTC
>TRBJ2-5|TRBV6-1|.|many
CASSDGLVGVETQYF
TGTGCCAGCAGTGATGGTCTGGTGGGGGTTGAGACCCAGTACTTC
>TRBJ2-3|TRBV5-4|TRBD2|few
CASSVRLAGTDTQYF
TGTGCCAGCAGCGTCAGACTAGCGGGGACAGATACGCAGTATTTT
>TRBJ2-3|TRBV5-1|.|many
CASSFEKTETYTDTQYF
TGCGCCAGCAGCTTCGAGAAGACCGAGACTTACACAGATACGCAGTATTTT
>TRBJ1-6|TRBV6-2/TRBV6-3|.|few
CASSLPGHPFSPLHF
TGTGCCAGCAGCTTACCGGGACATCCGTTTTCACCCCTCCACTTT
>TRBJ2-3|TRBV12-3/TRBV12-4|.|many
CASSFGRPSTDTQYF
TGTGCCAGCAGTTTTGGCAGGCCGAGCACAGATACGCAGTATTTT